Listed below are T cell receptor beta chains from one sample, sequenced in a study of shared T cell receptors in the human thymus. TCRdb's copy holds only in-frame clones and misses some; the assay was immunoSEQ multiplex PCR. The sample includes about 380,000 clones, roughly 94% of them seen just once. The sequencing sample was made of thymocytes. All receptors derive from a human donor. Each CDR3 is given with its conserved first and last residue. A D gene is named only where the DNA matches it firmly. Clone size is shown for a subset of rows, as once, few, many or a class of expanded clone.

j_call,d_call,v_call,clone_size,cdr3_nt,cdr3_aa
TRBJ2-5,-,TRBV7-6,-,TGTGCCAGCAGCCAGGACAGCCAAGAGACCCAGTACTTC,CASSQDSQETQYF
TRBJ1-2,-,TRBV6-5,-,TGTGCCAGCAGTTACTATACCGGGACATTAATCGGCTACACCTTC,CASSYYTGTLIGYTF
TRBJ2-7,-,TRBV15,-,TGTGCCACCAGGGACGGGGGTTCCTACGAGCAGTACTTC,CATRDGGSYEQYF
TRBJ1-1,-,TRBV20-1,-,TGCAGTTACGTCCGCCGCACTGAAGCTTTCTTT,CSYVRRTEAFF
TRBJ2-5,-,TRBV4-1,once,TGCGCCAGCAGCCCCAGAGGGGGCGGGGGGCAAGAGACCCAGTACTTC,CASSPRGGGGQETQYF
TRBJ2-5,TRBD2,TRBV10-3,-,TGTGCCATCAGTGAGAGGCGTACTAGCGTTTTGGAGACCCAGTACTTC,CAISERRTSVLETQYF
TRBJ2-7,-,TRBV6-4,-,TGTGCCAGCAGCAACCTCCGGGACACCTACGAGCAGTACTTC,CASSNLRDTYEQYF
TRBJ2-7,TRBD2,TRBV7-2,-,TGTGCCAGCAGGGGACAGTCGCCGGGACTAGCGGGCGAGCAGTACTTC,CASRGQSPGLAGEQYF
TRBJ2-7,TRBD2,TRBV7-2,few,TGTGCCAGCAGCTTGGGACTAGCGGAATACGAGCAGTACTTC,CASSLGLAEYEQYF
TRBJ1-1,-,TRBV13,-,TGTGCCAGCAGCAACTCCGGACGCCTAAGAGAAGCTTTCTTT,CASSNSGRLREAFF
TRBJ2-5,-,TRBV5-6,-,TGTGCCAGCAGCTCGACAGGAAAAAAGACCCAGTACTTC,CASSSTGKKTQYF
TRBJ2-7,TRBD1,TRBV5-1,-,TGCGCCAGCAGCTTGGGGACAGGGGGCTACGAGCAGTACTTC,CASSLGTGGYEQYF
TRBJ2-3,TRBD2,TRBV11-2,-,TGTGCCAGCAGTCTGACTAGCGGAGTAAGCACAGATACGCAGTATTTT,CASSLTSGVSTDTQYF
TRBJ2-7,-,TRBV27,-,TGTGCCAGCAGCAAAGGGGGTGCCAGGCCCTACGAGCAGTACTTC,CASSKGGARPYEQYF
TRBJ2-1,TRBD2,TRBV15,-,TGTGCCACCAGCACCTGGACTAGCGGGAGCTCCTACAATGAGCAGTTCTTC,CATSTWTSGSSYNEQFF
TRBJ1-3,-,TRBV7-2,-,TGTGCCAGCGTGGGGGGTGACATATCTGGAAACACCATATATTTT,CASVGGDISGNTIYF
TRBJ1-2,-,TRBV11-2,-,TGTGCCAGCAGCTACAAGTTTAACTATGGCTACACCTTC,CASSYKFNYGYTF
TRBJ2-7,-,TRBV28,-,TGTGCCAGCAGTTTAAGGCCCCAGGCTTACGAGCAGTACTTC,CASSLRPQAYEQYF
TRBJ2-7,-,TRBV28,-,TGTGCCAGCCTAGGGACGGACAGCTCCTACGAGCAGTACTTC,CASLGTDSSYEQYF
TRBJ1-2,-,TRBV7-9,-,TGTGCCAGCAGCTTGAGGGACAAATGCTATGGCTACACCTTC,CASSLRDKCYGYTF
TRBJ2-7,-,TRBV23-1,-,TGCGCCAGCAGTCCGGCCGAACTTTCCACCCCTTACGAGCAGTACTTC,CASSPAELSTPYEQYF
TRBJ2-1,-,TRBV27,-,TGTGCCAGCAGTCATGGAGGCAAGGGCTCCTACAATGAGCAGTTCTTC,CASSHGGKGSYNEQFF
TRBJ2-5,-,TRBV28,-,TGTGCCAGCAGTTTATATATAGGAGAAGAGACCCAGTACTTC,CASSLYIGEETQYF
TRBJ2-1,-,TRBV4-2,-,TGTGCCAGCAGCCAAAACACCAAACAGGTCGACAATGAGCAGTTCTTC,CASSQNTKQVDNEQFF
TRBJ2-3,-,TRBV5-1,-,TGCGCCAGCAGCTTGGGTTGGGAGTACGATACGCAGTATTTT,CASSLGWEYDTQYF
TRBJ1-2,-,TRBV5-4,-,TGTGCCAGCAGCTTGAGGGGATCTAACTATGGCTACACCTTC,CASSLRGSNYGYTF
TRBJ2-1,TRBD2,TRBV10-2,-,TGCGCCAGCAGTCATCGACTAGCGGGAGGCCGATACAATGAGCAGTTCTTC,CASSHRLAGGRYNEQFF
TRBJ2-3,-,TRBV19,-,TGTGCCAGTAGTCTACCCTCTAGCAGCCAGAATCAACATACGCAGTATTTT,CASSLPSSSQNQHTQYF